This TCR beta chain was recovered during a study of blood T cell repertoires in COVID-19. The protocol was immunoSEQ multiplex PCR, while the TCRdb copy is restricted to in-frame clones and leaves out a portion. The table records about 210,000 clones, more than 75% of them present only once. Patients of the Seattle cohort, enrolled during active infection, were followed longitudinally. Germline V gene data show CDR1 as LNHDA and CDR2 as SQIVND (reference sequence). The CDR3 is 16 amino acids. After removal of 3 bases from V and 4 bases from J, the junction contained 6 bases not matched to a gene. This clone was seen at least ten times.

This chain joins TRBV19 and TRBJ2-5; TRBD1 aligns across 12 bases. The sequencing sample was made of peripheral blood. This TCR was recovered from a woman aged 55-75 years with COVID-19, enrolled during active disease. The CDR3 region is CASSIRGTGGRETQYF. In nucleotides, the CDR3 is TGTGCCAGTAGTATTAGGGGGACAGGGGGCCGAGAGACCCAGTACTTC. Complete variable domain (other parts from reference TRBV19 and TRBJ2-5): DGGITQSPKYLFRKEGQNVTLSCEQNLNHDAMYWYRQDPGQGLRLIYYSQIVNDFQKGDIAEGYSVSREKKESFPLTVTSAQKNPTAFYLCASSIRGTGGRETQYFGPGTRLLVL.